The 10 T cell receptor beta chains listed next were all sequenced from one sample in a study of shared clonotypes between healthy human individuals. Repertoires were generated with immunoSEQ multiplex PCR, while TCRdb's copy carries only in-frame clones and drops some. The sample lists about 1.1 million clones, about 72% seen once, with 0.89% in the top ten. The sequenced material came from memory CD4+ T cells from PBMCs. Subset given: CD45RA-negative fraction. These receptor sequences come from a young man in good health. Some clones in this sample may be carry-over from other donors' samples.

The table lists this clone with a few counts. Other DNA sequences in the sample encode the same CDR3. The chain has TRBV10-1 and TRBJ2-3; 7 bases fit TRBD2. Germline CDR1 is WNHNN and CDR2 is SYGVQD (reference sequence). Germline trimming cut 4 bases from V and 3 bases from J; bases unmatched to any gene: 7. The CDR3 loop spans 15 amino acids. CDR3 residues: CASSGSGGTTDTQYF. The DNA for the CDR3 is TGCGCCAGCAGTGGGTCGGGAGGAACGACAGATACGCAGTATTTT.

This chain connects TRBV30 to TRBJ1-1, with D possibly TRBD1 on 6 matching bases. The CDR3 length is 11 residues. Trimming took off 1 base at V and 10 bases at J, with 10 bases between the two ends. Germline CDR1 reads GTSNPN; CDR2 reads SVGIG (reference sequence). The chain's CDR3 is CAWSEGGLAFF. The CDR3 DNA sequence: TGTGCCTGGAGTGAAGGGGGTCTAGCTTTCTTT.

This rearrangement joins TRBV5-6 to TRBJ2-7; a possible D gene is TRBD1 (5 bases). The CDR3 length is 14 residues. CDR1 is SGHDT, CDR2 YYEEEE, per germline. Trimming shortened V by 0 bases and J by 3 bases, and 10 bases separated the two germline ends. The CDR3 loop is CASSLGQQIYEQYF. The CDR3 DNA reads TGTGCCAGCAGCTTGGGACAGCAGATCTACGAGCAGTACTTC.

The rearrangement uses TRBV5-1 and TRBJ2-2; D might be TRBD1 (5 bases). Germline values: CDR1 SGHRS, CDR2 YFSETQ. V was clipped by 2 bases and J by 6 bases, with 17 bases between them. The CDR3 is made up of 16 amino acids. CDR3 in DNA: TGCGCCAGCAGCTTCGTGGGGCCTGAGAAGGCCGGGGAGCTGTTTTTT. As protein: CASSFVGPEKAGELFF.

The chain carries TRBV5-4 and TRBJ2-3; TRBD1 matches at 9 bases. Germline lookup yields CDR1 SGHNT and CDR2 YYREEE (reference sequence). This CDR3 region has 15 residues. J lost 2 bases, V lost 5 bases, and 6 bases had no gene match. For the CDR3, the DNA is TGTGCCAGCAGGTCGAGGACAGGGGCCACAGATACGCAGTATTTT. It specifies CASRSRTGATDTQYF.

The chain carries TRBV7-8 and TRBJ2-1; 9 nucleotides align to TRBD1. The V and J ends lost 4 bases and 10 bases, in that order; junction bases with no gene match: 14. CDR1 and CDR2 (germline): SGHVS, FQNEAQ. This CDR3 region has 16 residues. The CDR3 sequence is CASSSTSGTGKKEQFF. The CDR3 DNA reads as TGTGCCAGCAGCTCCACTTCCGGGACAGGGAAAAAAGAGCAGTTCTTC.

This clone was found once. Other nucleotide sequences from this sample produce the same CDR3. The rearrangement joins TRBV7-2 to TRBJ2-1, with 12 bases that match TRBD2. From germline, CDR1 is SGHTA and CDR2 FQGNSA. The CDR3 loop spans 14 amino acids. V dropped 5 bases and J dropped 4; count of bases not matched to a gene: 0. Here the CDR3 DNA reads TGTGCCAGCAGCGGACTAGCGGGATACAATGAGCAGTTCTTC. Protein: CASSGLAGYNEQFF.

The V and J genes are TRBV7-8 and TRBJ2-7, with 7 bases matching TRBD1. From germline, CDR1 is SGHVS and CDR2 FQNEAQ. The CDR3 is 15 residues long. V trimming: 5 bases; J trimming: 2 bases; junction bases outside the gene matches: 9. The CDR3 region is CASSQRRTGTYEQYF. DNA for the CDR3: TGTGCCAGCAGCCAGCGGCGGACAGGCACCTACGAGCAGTACTTC.

This chain joins TRBV28 and TRBJ1-5, with TRBD1 as a possible D gene (6 bases). This CDR3 spans 14 amino acids. Germline loops: CDR1 MDHEN, CDR2 SYDVKM. Trimming cost V 5 bases and J 2 bases, with 10 bases left between them. The DNA of the CDR3 is TGTGCCAGCAGTGGGAGACAGGGCAATCAGCCCCAGCATTTT. This translates into CASSGRQGNQPQHF.

This clone has a handful of counts. The chain joins TRBV10-3 to TRBJ1-2, with unresolved D. Trimming removed 0 bases at V and 1 base at J, with 12 bases between. Germline loops: CDR1 ENHRY, CDR2 SYGVKD. The CDR3 has 16 amino acids. The CDR3 nucleotides are TGTGCCATCAGTGAGTCAGGTGGGCGGATTAACTATGGCTACACCTTC. This encodes CAISESGGRINYGYTF.